The 18 T cell receptor beta chains in this list originate from one sample, sequenced in a study of T-cell memory formation after mild COVID-19. One entry per CDR3 protein results from TCRdb running MiXCR on the 5' RACE reads. Of hundreds of thousands of distinct CDR3 sequences listed, 15% to 20% are singletons. The sequenced sample consisted of PBMCs or a T cell subset sorted from them (not recorded which). The receptors were gathered from an adult woman who had mild COVID-19 (a few samples of this study predate the infection). Cell type and time point are not known.

The chain employs TRBV6-5 and TRBJ2-3; no firm D call. Trimming removed 3 bases at V and 12 bases at J, with 10 bases between. Germline loops: CDR1 MNHEY, CDR2 SVGAGI. CDR3 size: 11 residues. CDR3 bases: TGTGCCAGCAGTTATAAGTTTATACAGTATTTT. Amino acids: CASSYKFIQYF.

The CDR3 region is CASSFPGGAGEKLFF. The CDR3, as DNA: TGTGCCAGCAGTTTCCCGGGGGGCGCGGGTGAAAAACTGTTTTTT. The chain joins TRBV12-3 or TRBV12-4 to TRBJ1-4; TRBD1 is a possible D gene (6 bases). CDR3 length: 15 amino acids. V was clipped by 3 bases and J by 7 bases, with 15 bases between them.

The chain has TRBV25-1 and TRBJ2-7; TRBD2 matches at 10 bases. The CDR3 has 16 amino acids. Germline assignment: CDR1 MGHDK and CDR2 SYGVNS. After removal of 2 bases from V and 6 bases from J, the junction contained 10 bases not matched to a gene. CDR3 coding DNA: TGTGCCAGCAGTGAACCGGGTACTAGCGGGGAGGGCGAGCAGTACTTC. Its translation: CASSEPGTSGEGEQYF.

This clonotype was detected a few times. The CDR3 reads CASSFGNHYGYTF. CDR3 nucleotides: TGTGCCAGCAGTTTCGGGAACCACTATGGCTACACCTTC. This chain connects TRBV12-3 or TRBV12-4 to TRBJ1-2; unclear D gene. Trimming removed 3 bases from V and 3 bases from J, with 8 bases in between. This CDR3 is built from 13 residues.

The chain recombines TRBV12-3 or TRBV12-4 with TRBJ1-2, with D uncertain. The germline V and J ends were trimmed by 3 bases and 4 bases, with 9 bases remaining between them. The CDR3 totals 13 residues. CDR3 DNA sequence: TGTGCCAGCAGTTTGGCGAATGGCTATGGCTACACCTTC. Amino acid sequence: CASSLANGYGYTF.

In this sample, this clonotype turned up many times. This chain connects TRBV7-2 to TRBJ2-5; 7 bases line up with TRBD2. Germline lookup yields CDR1 SGHTA and CDR2 FQGNSA. Trimming cost V 2 bases and J 2 bases; bases outside gene matches: 8. The CDR3 runs to 16 residues. Written as DNA, the CDR3 is TGTGCCAGCAGCTTATGGGCGGGAGAAGGGCAAGAGACCCAGTACTTC. Amino acid sequence: CASSLWAGEGQETQYF.

This clonotype has more than one count but fewer than ten. The rearrangement links TRBV7-9 to TRBJ2-1; 10 nucleotides align to TRBD2. V lost 5 bases, J lost 3 bases, and 4 bases stayed unmatched. The CDR3 extends over 15 amino acids. Germline CDR1 and CDR2: SEHNR and FQNEAQ (reference sequence). CDR3 protein: CASSPGLARYNEQFF. The CDR3 bases are TGTGCCAGCAGCCCGGGACTAGCGCGCTACAATGAGCAGTTCTTC.

The chain employs TRBV7-2 and TRBJ1-2; unclear D gene. In germline, CDR1 is SGHTA, CDR2 FQGNSA. V was clipped by 0 bases and J by 5 bases, with 4 bases between them. The CDR3 totals 12 residues. The CDR3 loop reads CASSLALYGYTF. The CDR3 nucleotides are TGTGCCAGCAGCTTAGCCCTTTATGGCTACACCTTC.

This clonotype has more than one count but fewer than ten. The chain carries TRBV11-2 and TRBJ2-2; 10 bases match TRBD1. The germline V gene has CDR1 SGHAT and CDR2 FQNNGV. The CDR3 runs to 17 residues. V trimming: 3 bases; J trimming: 6 bases; junction bases outside the gene matches: 10. The CDR3 region is CASSFSLLDRGAGELFF. DNA of the CDR3: TGTGCCAGCAGCTTTTCGTTACTGGACAGGGGGGCCGGGGAGCTGTTTTTT.

J is TRBJ1-1 and V is TRBV4-3, with a tentative D call TRBD1 (6 bases). The CDR3 runs to 15 residues. V was pared by 3 bases and J by 0 bases, with 11 bases between. Germline V gives CDR1 LGHNA, CDR2 YSLEER. This CDR3 reads CASSQRTEVNTEAFF. In nucleotides, the CDR3 is TGCGCCAGCAGCCAGAGGACAGAGGTGAACACTGAAGCTTTCTTT.

This clonotype has more than one count but fewer than ten. This sequence joins TRBV5-5 and TRBJ1-1; 8 positions match TRBD1. The germline gives CDR1 SGHKS, CDR2 YYEKEE (reference sequence). V trimming: 0 bases; J trimming: 8 bases; junction bases outside the gene matches: 0. The CDR3 spans 12 residues. The DNA for the CDR3 is TGTGCCAGCAGCTTGGGGGACAGGGAAGCTTTCTTT. Translated: CASSLGDREAFF.

This clonotype was seen a few times. The chain employs TRBV7-9 and TRBJ2-5; 9 bases align to TRBD1. Trimming removed 3 bases from V and 0 bases from J; junction bases left unmatched: 2. This CDR3 has 15 amino acids. Germline loops: CDR1 SEHNR, CDR2 FQNEAQ (reference sequence). The CDR3 here is CASSFGDRDQETQYF. The CDR3 DNA reads as TGTGCCAGCAGCTTTGGGGACAGGGACCAAGAGACCCAGTACTTC.

The DNA for the CDR3 is TGTGCCAGCAGTTCCAGTAGGGATCTCCTTTACAATGAGCAGTTCTTC. It encodes CASSSSRDLLYNEQFF. The V and J genes are TRBV12-3 or TRBV12-4 and TRBJ2-1, with no clear D. The ends were cut back, 4 bases at V and 4 bases at J, with 17 bases in the middle. The CDR3 extends over 16 amino acids.

This chain connects TRBV12-3 or TRBV12-4 to TRBJ2-7; 8 bases agree with TRBD2. The CDR3 covers 13 residues. Trimming removed 6 bases from V and 6 bases from J; junction bases left unmatched: 7. The CDR3 reads CASRPGGTSEQYF. The CDR3 bases are TGTGCCAGCAGGCCAGGAGGGACTAGCGAGCAGTACTTC.

This clonotype has only a few counts. V usage is TRBV18 and J usage is TRBJ1-4; unclear D gene. The CDR3 has 14 amino acids. With 6 bases removed from V and 7 bases from J, the gap between germline ends came to 15 bases. Germline V gene data show CDR1 as KGHSH and CDR2 as LQKENI. The CDR3 region is CASSRVLEGEKLFF. The CDR3 DNA is TGTGCCAGCTCCCGAGTACTCGAAGGTGAAAAACTGTTTTTT.

This chain connects TRBV5-1 to TRBJ2-5; weak D call: TRBD1 (6 bases). The CDR3 runs 14 residues. The germline gives CDR1 SGHRS, CDR2 YFSETQ. V lost 1 base and J lost 5, with 12 bases in between. This CDR3 is CASSLISQGETQYF. CDR3 sequence (DNA): TGCGCCAGCAGCTTGATATCGCAGGGGGAGACCCAGTACTTC.

The table lists this clonotype with a count of one. This may be a read error, as it is one base from a much larger clone. The V call is TRBV12-3 or TRBV12-4, the J call TRBJ2-3, with a tentative D call TRBD1 (6 bases). This CDR3 is 14 amino acids long. The CDR3 coding sequence is TGTGCCAGCAGTTCGGGACACAGCACAGATGCGCAGTATTTT. Translating it yields CASSSGHSTDAQYF.

The chain recombines TRBV7-8 with TRBJ1-2, with D possibly matching TRBD1 (5 bases). The CDR3 contains 14 residues. V lost 6 bases, J lost 8 bases, and 19 bases lay in between. CDR1 and CDR2 from the germline V gene are SGHVS and FQNEAQ. The CDR3 protein is CASRVDSFAGGYTF. The CDR3 DNA follows: TGTGCCAGCAGGGTCGACAGCTTCGCGGGAGGCTACACCTTC.